The 12 T cell receptor beta chains presented below share a single source sample, sequenced in a study of T cell repertoires in cytomegalovirus infection. TCRdb fed the reads into MiXCR, producing one record per CDR3 protein. The repertoire holds approximately 71,000 distinct CDR3 sequences, with just under 4% as singletons. Sequenced input: PBMCs. The receptors shown here come from a human donor in good health (CMV status not recorded). Some clones in this sample may be carry-over from other donors' samples.

This clonotype has a count of ten or more. The chain carries TRBV5-1 and TRBJ1-1, with D perhaps TRBD1 (5 bases). Germline CDR1 is SGHRS and CDR2 is YFSETQ. The germline V and J ends were trimmed by 4 bases and 1 base, with 14 bases remaining between them. The CDR3 totals 15 residues. CDR3 sequence reads: CASSIRGATNTEAFF. The CDR3 DNA is TGCGCCAGCAGCATCCGCGGGGCCACGAACACTGAAGCTTTCTTT.

The table lists this clonotype with many counts. V gene TRBV7-2 combines with J gene TRBJ2-1, with D perhaps TRBD1 (5 bases). V was trimmed by 5 bases and J by 6 bases, leaving 5 bases between them. Per germline, CDR1 SGHTA and CDR2 FQGNSA. CDR3 length equals 11 residues. The CDR3 sequence is CASSQGNEQFF. CDR3 in DNA: TGTGCCAGCAGCCAGGGCAATGAGCAGTTCTTC.

For this clonotype: One base away lies a much larger clone, so this may be a sequencing read error. The chain has TRBV12-3 or TRBV12-4 and TRBJ1-1; no definite D call. Trimming took 6 bases from V and 1 from J, leaving 9 bases between them. The CDR3 has 13 amino acids. The CDR3 reads CASRWAKNTEAFF. CDR3 bases: TGTGCCAGCAGGTGGGCGAAGAACACTGAAGCTTTCTTT.

This clonotype was counted many times. The chain has TRBV7-2 and TRBJ2-2; D unclear. Germline loops: CDR1 SGHTA, CDR2 FQGNSA. Trimming removed 5 bases from V and 3 bases from J, with 10 bases in between. This CDR3 has 14 amino acids. CDR3 loop: CASSPLWDTGELFF. In nucleotides, the CDR3 is TGTGCCAGCAGCCCCCTTTGGGACACCGGGGAGCTGTTTTTT.

This clonotype was seen ten or more times. The DNA of the CDR3 is TGTGCCAGCAGTCCAAAGGGATATGGCTACACCTTC. It yields the protein CASSPKGYGYTF. The chain combines TRBV27 with TRBJ1-2; unclear D gene. Trimming left V 5 bases short and J 5 bases short, with 9 bases between. This CDR3 comprises 12 residues. The germline V gene encodes CDR1 MNHEY and CDR2 SMNVEV (reference sequence).

This chain joins TRBV7-6 and TRBJ1-1; TRBD1 aligns across 11 bases. J was trimmed by 2 bases and V by 5 bases; bases with no gene match: 13. The CDR3 consists of 18 residues. Germline values: CDR1 SGHVS, CDR2 FNYEAQ. CDR3 bases: TGTGCCAGCAGCCCCCAAATTCCAGGACAGGGGGCAAACACTGAAGCTTTCTTT. This codes for CASSPQIPGQGANTEAFF.

This clonotype occurred many times. The rearrangement uses TRBV12-3 or TRBV12-4 and TRBJ2-7; D gene ambiguous. V shed 1 base and J shed 2 bases, with 12 bases lying between them. CDR3 size: 15 residues. This CDR3 reads CASSLGPVWAYEQYF. For the CDR3, the DNA is TGTGCCAGCAGTTTAGGGCCAGTGTGGGCCTACGAGCAGTACTTC.

This clonotype came up many times. The chain combines TRBV7-2 with TRBJ2-5; no clear D gene. There are 16 residues in the CDR3. Germline V lookup: CDR1 SGHTA, CDR2 FQGNSA. Trimming took 4 bases from V and 5 from J, leaving 20 bases between them. The DNA for the CDR3 is TGTGCCAGCAGCTCTAATGGGTTGGGGATCGTCGAGACCCAGTACTTC. Translation: CASSSNGLGIVETQYF.

This clonotype was detected ten times or more. The chain joins TRBV7-2 to TRBJ2-7; 10 bases line up with TRBD1. This CDR3 spans 15 amino acids. J was trimmed by 4 bases and V by 4 bases; bases with no gene match: 7. Germline lookup yields CDR1 SGHTA and CDR2 FQGNSA. The CDR3 here is CASSSDDRGLYEQYF. DNA of the CDR3: TGTGCCAGCAGCTCCGACGACAGGGGGCTTTACGAGCAGTACTTC.

This clonotype has a count of ten or more. The V call is TRBV6-6, the J call TRBJ2-1; D not certain. The germline V gene encodes CDR1 MNHNY and CDR2 SVGAGI (reference sequence). V shed 10 bases and J shed 6 bases, with 10 bases lying between them. The CDR3 is 11 amino acids. The CDR3 region has the DNA TGTGCCACCGCCGTTTTCAATGAGCAGTTCTTC. This sequence encodes CATAVFNEQFF.

The table lists this clonotype with many counts. This chain connects TRBV28 to TRBJ2-2; 8 positions match TRBD1. J lost 0 bases, V lost 7 bases, and 4 bases had no gene match. There are 15 residues in the CDR3. Per the germline V gene, CDR1 is MDHEN and CDR2 is SYDVKM. The CDR3 DNA follows: TGTGCCAGCAAGACAGGGGAAGCGAACACCGGGGAGCTGTTTTTT. Translation: CASKTGEANTGELFF. Filled out from reference TRBV28 and TRBJ2-2, the complete variable domain reads DVKVTQSSRYLVKRTGEKVFLECVQDMDHENMFWYRQDPGLGLRLIYFSYDVKMKEKGDIPEGYSVSREKKERFSLILESASTNQTSMYLCASKTGEANTGELFFGEGSRLTVL.

This clonotype was counted ten times or more. V usage is TRBV7-2 and J usage is TRBJ2-5, with 11 bases that match TRBD2. From germline, CDR1 is SGHTA and CDR2 FQGNSA. The CDR3 extends over 17 amino acids. J lost 6 bases, V lost 4 bases, and 13 bases had no gene match. The CDR3 DNA is TGTGCCAGCAGCTCTGCCTTACTAGCGGGGGCCGGGAAGACCCAGTACTTC. The encoded protein is CASSSALLAGAGKTQYF.